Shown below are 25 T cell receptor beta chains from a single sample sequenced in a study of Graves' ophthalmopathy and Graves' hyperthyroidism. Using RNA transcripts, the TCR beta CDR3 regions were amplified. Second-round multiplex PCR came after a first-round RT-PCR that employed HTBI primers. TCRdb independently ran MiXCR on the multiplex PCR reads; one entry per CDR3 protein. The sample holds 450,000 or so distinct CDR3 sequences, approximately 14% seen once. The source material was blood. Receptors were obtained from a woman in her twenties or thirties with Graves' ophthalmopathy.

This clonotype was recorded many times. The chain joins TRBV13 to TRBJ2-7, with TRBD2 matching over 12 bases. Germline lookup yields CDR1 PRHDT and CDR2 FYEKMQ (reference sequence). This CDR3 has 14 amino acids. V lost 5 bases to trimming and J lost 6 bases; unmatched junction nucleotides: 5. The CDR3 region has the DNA TGTGCCAGCAGCCCTCGACTAGCGGGGGTCGAGCAGTACTTC. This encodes CASSPRLAGVEQYF.

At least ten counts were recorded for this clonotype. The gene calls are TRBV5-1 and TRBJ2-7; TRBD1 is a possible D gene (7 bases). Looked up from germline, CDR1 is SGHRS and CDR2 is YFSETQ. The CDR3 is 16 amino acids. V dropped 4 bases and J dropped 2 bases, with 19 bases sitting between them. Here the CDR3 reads CASSPGDRDSAYEQYF. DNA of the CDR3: TGCGCCAGCAGCCCGGGAGACCGGGACAGTGCCTACGAGCAGTACTTC.

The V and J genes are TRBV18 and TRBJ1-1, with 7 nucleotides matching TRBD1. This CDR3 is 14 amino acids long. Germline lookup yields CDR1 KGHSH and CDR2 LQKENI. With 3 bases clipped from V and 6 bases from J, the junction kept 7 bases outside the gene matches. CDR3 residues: CASSPQGTAAEAFF. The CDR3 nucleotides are TGTGCCAGCTCACCCCAAGGGACAGCGGCTGAAGCTTTCTTT.

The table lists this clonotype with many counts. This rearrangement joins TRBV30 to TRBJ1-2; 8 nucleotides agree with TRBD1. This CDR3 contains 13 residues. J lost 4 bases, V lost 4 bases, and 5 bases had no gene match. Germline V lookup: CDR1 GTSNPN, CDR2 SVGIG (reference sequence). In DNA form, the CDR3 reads TGTGCCTGGATTCCGACAGGGGCCTATGGCTACACCTTC. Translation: CAWIPTGAYGYTF.

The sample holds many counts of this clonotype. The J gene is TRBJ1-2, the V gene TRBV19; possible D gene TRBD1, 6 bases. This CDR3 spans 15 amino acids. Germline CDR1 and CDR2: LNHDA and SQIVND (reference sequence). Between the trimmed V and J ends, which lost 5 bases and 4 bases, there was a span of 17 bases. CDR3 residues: CASSSLTGPLYGYTF. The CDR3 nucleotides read TGTGCCAGTAGTTCGCTGACAGGCCCCCTCTATGGCTACACCTTC.

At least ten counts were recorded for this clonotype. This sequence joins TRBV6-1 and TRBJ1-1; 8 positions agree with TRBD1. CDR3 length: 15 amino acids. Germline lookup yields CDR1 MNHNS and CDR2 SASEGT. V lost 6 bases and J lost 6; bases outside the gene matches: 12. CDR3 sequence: CASRPPGQEVPEAFF. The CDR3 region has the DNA TGTGCCAGCAGACCCCCGGGACAGGAGGTACCTGAAGCTTTCTTT.

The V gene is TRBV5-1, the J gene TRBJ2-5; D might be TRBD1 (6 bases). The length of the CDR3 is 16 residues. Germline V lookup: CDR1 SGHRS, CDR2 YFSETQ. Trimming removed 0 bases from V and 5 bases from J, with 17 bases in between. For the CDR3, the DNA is TGCGCCAGCAGCTTGGTGCCGGGACATACAGGGGAGACCCAGTACTTC. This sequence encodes CASSLVPGHTGETQYF.

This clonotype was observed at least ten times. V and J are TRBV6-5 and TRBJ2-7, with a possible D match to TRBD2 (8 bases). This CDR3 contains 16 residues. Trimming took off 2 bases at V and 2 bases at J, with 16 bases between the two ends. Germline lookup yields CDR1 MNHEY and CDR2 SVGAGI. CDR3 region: CASSYTPGGGPYEQYF. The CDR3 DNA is TGTGCCAGCAGTTACACCCCGGGAGGGGGCCCCTACGAGCAGTACTTC.

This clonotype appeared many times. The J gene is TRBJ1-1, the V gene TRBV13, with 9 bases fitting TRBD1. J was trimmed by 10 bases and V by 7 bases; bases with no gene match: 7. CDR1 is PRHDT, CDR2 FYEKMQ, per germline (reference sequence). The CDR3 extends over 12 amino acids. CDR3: CASTQGARLAFF. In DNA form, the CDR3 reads TGTGCCAGCACACAGGGGGCTAGGCTAGCTTTCTTT.

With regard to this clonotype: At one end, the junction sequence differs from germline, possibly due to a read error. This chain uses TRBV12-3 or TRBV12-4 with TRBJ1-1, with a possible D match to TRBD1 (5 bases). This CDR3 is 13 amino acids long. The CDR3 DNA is TGTGCCAGCAGTGACCGGACAAACACTGAAGCTTTATTT. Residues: CASSDRTNTEALF.

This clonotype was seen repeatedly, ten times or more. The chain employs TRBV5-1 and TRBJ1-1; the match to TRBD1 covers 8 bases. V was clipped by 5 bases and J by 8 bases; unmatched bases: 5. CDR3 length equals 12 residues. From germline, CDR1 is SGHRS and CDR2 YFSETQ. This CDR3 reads CASSPGTGEAFF. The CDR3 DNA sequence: TGCGCCAGCAGTCCGGGGACAGGCGAAGCTTTCTTT.

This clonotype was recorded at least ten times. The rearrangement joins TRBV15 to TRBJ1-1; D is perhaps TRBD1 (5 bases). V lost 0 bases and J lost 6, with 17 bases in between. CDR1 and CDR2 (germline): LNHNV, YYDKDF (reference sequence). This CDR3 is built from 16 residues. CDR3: CATSRERFQGRAEAFF. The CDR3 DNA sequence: TGTGCCACCAGCAGAGAAAGGTTCCAGGGTCGCGCTGAAGCTTTCTTT.

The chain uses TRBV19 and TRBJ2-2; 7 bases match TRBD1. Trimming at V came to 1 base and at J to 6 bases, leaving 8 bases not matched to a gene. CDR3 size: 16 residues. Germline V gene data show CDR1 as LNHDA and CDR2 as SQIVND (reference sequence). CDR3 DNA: TGTGCCAGTAGTATAGTCGGGCCACAGGGGCCCGGGGAGCTGTTTTTT. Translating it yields CASSIVGPQGPGELFF.

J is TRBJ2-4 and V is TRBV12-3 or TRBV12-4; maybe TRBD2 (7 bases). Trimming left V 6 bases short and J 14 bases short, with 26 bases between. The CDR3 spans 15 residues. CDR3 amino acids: CASSPQGGGQETKYF. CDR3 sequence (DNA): TGTGCCAGCAGCCCGCAGGGAGGGGGACAAGAGACCAAGTACTTC.

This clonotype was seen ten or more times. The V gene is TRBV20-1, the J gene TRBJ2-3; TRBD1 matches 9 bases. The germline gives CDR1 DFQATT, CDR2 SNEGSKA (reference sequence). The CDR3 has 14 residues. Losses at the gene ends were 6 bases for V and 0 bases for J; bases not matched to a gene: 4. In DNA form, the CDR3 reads TGCAGTGCGCGGACAGGGGATAGCACAGATACGCAGTATTTT. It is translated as CSARTGDSTDTQYF.

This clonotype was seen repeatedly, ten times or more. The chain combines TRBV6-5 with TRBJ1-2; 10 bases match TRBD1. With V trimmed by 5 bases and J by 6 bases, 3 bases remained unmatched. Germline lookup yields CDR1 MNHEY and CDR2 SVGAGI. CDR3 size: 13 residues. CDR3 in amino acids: CASSRQGANGYTF. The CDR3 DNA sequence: TGTGCCAGCAGTAGACAGGGGGCTAATGGCTACACCTTC.

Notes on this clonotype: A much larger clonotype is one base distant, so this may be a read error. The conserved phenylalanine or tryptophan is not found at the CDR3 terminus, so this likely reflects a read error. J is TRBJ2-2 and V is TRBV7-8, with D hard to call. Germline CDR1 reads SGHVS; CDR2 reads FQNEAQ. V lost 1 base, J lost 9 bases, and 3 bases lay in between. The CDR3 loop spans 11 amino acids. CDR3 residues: CASSLERELFV. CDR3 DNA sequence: TGTGCCAGCAGCTTAGAACGGGAGCTGTTTGTT.

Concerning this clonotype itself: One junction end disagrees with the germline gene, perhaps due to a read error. The CDR3 DNA reads TGTGCCAGCAAGGGGACCCGGTGGGCCTATGGTTACACCTTC. Protein: CASKGTRWAYGYTF. V gene TRBV12-3 or TRBV12-4 combines with J gene TRBJ1-2; the D gene is possibly TRBD1 (5 bases). This CDR3 has 14 amino acids.

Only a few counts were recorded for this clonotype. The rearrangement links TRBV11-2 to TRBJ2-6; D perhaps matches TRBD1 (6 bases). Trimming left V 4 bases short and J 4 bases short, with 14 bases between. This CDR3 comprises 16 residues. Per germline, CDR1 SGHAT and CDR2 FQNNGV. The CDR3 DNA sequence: TGTGCCAGCAGCTACTCCTCAGGGGTAGGGGCCAACGTCCTGACTTTC. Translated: CASSYSSGVGANVLTF. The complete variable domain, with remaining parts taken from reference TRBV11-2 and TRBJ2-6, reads EAGVAQSPRYKIIEKRQSVAFWCNPISGHATLYWYQQILGQGPKLLIQFQNNGVVDDSQLPKDRFSAERLKGVDSTLKIQPAKLEDSAVYLCASSYSSGVGANVLTFGAGSRLTVL.

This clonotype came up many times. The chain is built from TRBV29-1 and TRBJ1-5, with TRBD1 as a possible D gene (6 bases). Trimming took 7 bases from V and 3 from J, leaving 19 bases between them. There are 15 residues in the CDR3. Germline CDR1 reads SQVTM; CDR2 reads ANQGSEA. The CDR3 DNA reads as TGCAGCGCCCAGGACAGCGAGGCGAACAATCAGCCCCAGCATTTT. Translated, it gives CSAQDSEANNQPQHF.

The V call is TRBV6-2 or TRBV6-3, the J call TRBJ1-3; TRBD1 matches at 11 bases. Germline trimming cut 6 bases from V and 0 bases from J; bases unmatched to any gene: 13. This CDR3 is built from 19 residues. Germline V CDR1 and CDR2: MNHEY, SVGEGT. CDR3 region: CASRPPGQGDFYSGNTIYF. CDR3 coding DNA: TGTGCCAGCAGACCTCCGGGACAGGGGGACTTTTACTCTGGAAACACCATATATTTT.

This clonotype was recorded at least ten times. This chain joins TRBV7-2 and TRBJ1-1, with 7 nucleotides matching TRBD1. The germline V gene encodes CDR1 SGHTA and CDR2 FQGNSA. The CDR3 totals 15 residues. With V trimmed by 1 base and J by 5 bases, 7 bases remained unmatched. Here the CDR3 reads CASSLVEGARTEAFF. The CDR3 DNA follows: TGTGCCAGCAGCTTAGTAGAGGGGGCAAGAACTGAAGCTTTCTTT.

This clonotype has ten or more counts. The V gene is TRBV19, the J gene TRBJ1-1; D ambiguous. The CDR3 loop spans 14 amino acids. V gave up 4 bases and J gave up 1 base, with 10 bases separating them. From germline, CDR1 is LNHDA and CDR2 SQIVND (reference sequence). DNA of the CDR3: TGTGCCAGTAGTAGGCAGATTTCGAACACTGAAGCTTTCTTT. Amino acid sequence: CASSRQISNTEAFF.

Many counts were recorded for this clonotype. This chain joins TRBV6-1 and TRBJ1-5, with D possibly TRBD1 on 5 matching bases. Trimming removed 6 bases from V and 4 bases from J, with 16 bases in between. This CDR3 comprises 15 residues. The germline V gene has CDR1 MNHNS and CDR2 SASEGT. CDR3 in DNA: TGTGCCAGCAGACCGGGGCCTGGCTTAAATCAGCCCCAGCATTTT. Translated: CASRPGPGLNQPQHF.

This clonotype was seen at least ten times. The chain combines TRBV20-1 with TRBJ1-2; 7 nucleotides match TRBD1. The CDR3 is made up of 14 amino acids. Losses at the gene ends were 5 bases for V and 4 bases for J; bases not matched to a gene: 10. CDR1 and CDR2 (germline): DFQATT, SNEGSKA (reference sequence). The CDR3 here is CSASPGQRPYGYTF. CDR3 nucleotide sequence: TGCAGTGCTTCTCCGGGACAGCGCCCCTATGGCTACACCTTC.